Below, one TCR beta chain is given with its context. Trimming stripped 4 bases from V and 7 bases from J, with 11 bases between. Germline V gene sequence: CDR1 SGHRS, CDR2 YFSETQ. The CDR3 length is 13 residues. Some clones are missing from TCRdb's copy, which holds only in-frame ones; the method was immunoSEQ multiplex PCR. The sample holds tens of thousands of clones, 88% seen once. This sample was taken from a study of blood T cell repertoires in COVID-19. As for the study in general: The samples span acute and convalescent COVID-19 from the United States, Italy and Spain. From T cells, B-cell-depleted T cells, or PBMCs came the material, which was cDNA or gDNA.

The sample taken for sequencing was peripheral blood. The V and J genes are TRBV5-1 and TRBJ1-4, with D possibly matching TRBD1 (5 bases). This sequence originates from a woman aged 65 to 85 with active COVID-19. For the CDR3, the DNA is TGCGCCAGCAGCCAGGGTTCTCGTGAAAAACTGTTTTTT. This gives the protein CASSQGSREKLFF.